This T cell receptor beta chain comes out of a study of T cell responses to AZD1222 COVID-19 vaccine. TCRdb's copy holds only in-frame clones and misses some; the assay was immunoSEQ multiplex PCR. The sample has about 140,000 clones; about 90% are singletons. The CDR3 consists of 13 residues. In germline, CDR1 is SNHLY, CDR2 FYNNEI. V lost 9 bases, J lost 4 bases, and 13 bases lay in between. Sample: peripheral blood, taken 28 days after the second AZD1222 dose. The chain is built from TRBV2 and TRBJ2-1, with D perhaps given as TRBD1 or TRBD2 (5 bases each). This receptor was taken from an adult who received the AZD1222 COVID-19 vaccine. CDR3 in amino acids: CASNIGAYNEQFF. The CDR3, as DNA: TGTGCCAGTAATATCGGGGCTTACAATGAGCAGTTCTTC.